These T cell receptor beta chains were read from a single sample in a study of cytomegalovirus exposure and HLA in healthy donors. The repertoire was sequenced with immunoSEQ multiplex PCR; TCRdb's copy has only in-frame clones and lacks some. This sample has about 200,000 clones, with around 82% found just once. Sample: PBMCs. Receptor source: a woman aged 25 to 45 in good health and CMV-seronegative. The CDR3 runs from the conserved cysteine through the conserved F or W. A D gene is named only where the DNA matches it firmly. Not every row has a clone size; where given, it reads once, few, many or a size class.

size: .; V: TRBV19; J: TRBJ1-2; D: .; CDR3: CASSPSGGVNYGYTF
size: .; V: TRBV19; J: TRBJ2-1; D: .; CDR3: CASSLLRDTLNEQFF
size: .; V: TRBV7-9; J: TRBJ2-2; D: .; CDR3: CASSSSAAGELFF
size: few; V: TRBV18; J: TRBJ1-1; D: .; CDR3: CASSRGHNMNTEAFF
size: .; V: TRBV5-1; J: TRBJ2-1; D: .; CDR3: CASSLGRDANNEQFF
size: once; V: TRBV7-2; J: TRBJ2-7; D: .; CDR3: CASSLDRASAAQYF
size: .; V: TRBV30; J: TRBJ2-1; D: TRBD2; CDR3: CACLLAGGPGEQFF
size: .; V: TRBV13; J: TRBJ2-1; D: .; CDR3: CASSSRRGRQFF
size: .; V: TRBV4-1; J: TRBJ1-4; D: TRBD1; CDR3: CASSQGRDRGWEKLFF
size: once; V: TRBV6-1; J: TRBJ2-3; D: TRBD2; CDR3: CASSLGTGGSTQYF
size: .; V: TRBV6-6; J: TRBJ1-2; D: TRBD1; CDR3: CASTTGQWDGYPF
size: .; V: TRBV5-4; J: TRBJ2-1; D: .; CDR3: CASSLAVYSEQFF
size: .; V: TRBV6-5; J: TRBJ2-2; D: TRBD1; CDR3: CASWGQGWAGELFF
size: .; V: TRBV28; J: TRBJ1-1; D: .; CDR3: CASHYGHTEAFF
size: .; V: TRBV7-9; J: TRBJ2-7; D: .; CDR3: CASSLVTAYEQYF
size: .; V: TRBV5-1; J: TRBJ2-7; D: .; CDR3: CASSLVQNYEQYF
size: .; V: TRBV4-1; J: TRBJ2-3; D: .; CDR3: CASSQRESTDTQYF
size: .; V: TRBV7-8; J: TRBJ1-5; D: .; CDR3: CASSLAATVNQPQHF
size: once; V: TRBV15; J: TRBJ2-1; D: TRBD1; CDR3: CATSRLTGTGEQFF
size: .; V: TRBV27; J: TRBJ2-5; D: .; CDR3: CASSLRRRAQETQYF
size: few; V: TRBV6-5; J: TRBJ2-2; D: TRBD1; CDR3: CASSPTGHAGELFF
size: once; V: TRBV20-1; J: TRBJ2-7; D: .; CDR3: CSAPRGSEQYF
size: .; V: TRBV18; J: TRBJ1-4; D: .; CDR3: CASSPSVGHNEKLFF
size: .; V: TRBV28; J: TRBJ1-2; D: .; CDR3: CASSLVGGPHGYTF
size: once; V: TRBV14; J: TRBJ2-5; D: .; CDR3: CASSQMGVETQYF
size: few; V: TRBV28; J: TRBJ1-5; D: .; CDR3: CASSLLTAGQPQHF
size: medium-sized; V: TRBV5-1; J: TRBJ2-3; D: TRBD1; CDR3: CAKTTGECTDTQYF
size: .; V: TRBV30; J: TRBJ2-1; D: TRBD2; CDR3: CAWSGLAGEFVDEQFF
size: few; V: TRBV10-3; J: TRBJ2-1; D: .; CDR3: CAISEPSVRHNEQFF
size: .; V: TRBV6-1; J: TRBJ1-1; D: TRBD1; CDR3: CASSEATGVTEAFF
size: .; V: TRBV6-1; J: TRBJ2-7; D: .; CDR3: CASRVAYSSYEQYF
size: .; V: TRBV5-1; J: TRBJ2-2; D: TRBD2; CDR3: CASSLAEAGMNTGELFF
size: few; V: TRBV30; J: TRBJ2-3; D: TRBD2; CDR3: CAWSVGGKRDTQYF
size: .; V: TRBV29-1; J: TRBJ1-2; D: TRBD1; CDR3: CSVHTGGDGYTF
size: .; V: TRBV6-5; J: TRBJ1-5; D: .; CDR3: CASSSIRGLSQPQHF
size: .; V: TRBV6-6; J: TRBJ1-3; D: .; CDR3: CASREAAANTIYF
size: .; V: TRBV19; J: TRBJ2-1; D: .; CDR3: CASSTTSYNEQFF
size: .; V: TRBV5-8; J: .; D: TRBD1; CDR3: CARAGQGSYEQYF
size: .; V: TRBV10-3; J: TRBJ1-1; D: .; CDR3: CAIRSLGQGNTEAFF
size: .; V: TRBV10-2; J: TRBJ2-2; D: TRBD2; CDR3: CASFPGTSTGELFF
size: few; V: TRBV5-1; J: TRBJ2-7; D: .; CDR3: CASSHPRAEQYF
size: .; V: TRBV6-1; J: TRBJ1-6; D: TRBD1; CDR3: CASSGQGGDSPLHF
size: .; V: TRBV9; J: TRBJ2-1; D: TRBD2; CDR3: CASSGHLLAGGEQFF
size: .; V: TRBV9; J: TRBJ2-1; D: TRBD1; CDR3: CASSVDRASYNEQFF
size: .; V: TRBV14; J: TRBJ1-4; D: .; CDR3: CASSQERGYNEKLFF
size: .; V: TRBV11-3; J: TRBJ2-3; D: TRBD2; CDR3: CASSLLAGVGDTQYF
size: once; V: TRBV19; J: TRBJ2-2; D: TRBD2; CDR3: CASRMSGANTGELFF
size: .; V: TRBV18; J: TRBJ2-5; D: TRBD2; CDR3: CASSPAAPSGIIETQYF
size: .; V: TRBV2; J: TRBJ2-3; D: TRBD2; CDR3: CASEAGGSTDTQYF
size: .; V: TRBV4-1; J: TRBJ2-3; D: .; CDR3: CASSSRVGDDTQYF
size: .; V: TRBV5-8; J: TRBJ1-2; D: .; CDR3: CASSIWPPGGYGYTF
size: once; V: TRBV27; J: TRBJ2-5; D: TRBD2; CDR3: CASSLRGGVQETQYF
size: .; V: TRBV5-1; J: TRBJ2-1; D: .; CDR3: CASSLANRDNEQFF
size: .; V: TRBV19; J: TRBJ1-1; D: .; CDR3: CASSIKSVNTEAFF
size: few; V: TRBV11-2; J: TRBJ2-3; D: .; CDR3: CASSPSAGGYTQYF
size: .; V: TRBV7-6; J: TRBJ2-5; D: .; CDR3: CASSLGYGEAQYF
size: .; V: TRBV11-3; J: TRBJ2-7; D: .; CDR3: CASSATPSYEQYF